These 3 T cell receptor beta chains were all obtained from the same sample, sequenced in a study of T-cell memory formation after mild COVID-19. From the 5' RACE reads, TCRdb called clonotypes with MiXCR, one entry per CDR3 protein. The sample records under 300,000 distinct CDR3 sequences, less than 9.5% being singletons. The sample comprised PBMCs or a T cell subset sorted from them (not recorded which). These receptors were taken from a man between 18 and 35 years old who had mild COVID-19 (a few samples of this study predate the infection). Cell type and time point are not known.

Ten or more counts support this clonotype. CDR3: CASIKSRRVGRTGELFF. DNA for the CDR3: TGTGCCAGCATCAAAAGCCGCCGGGTGGGGCGCACCGGGGAGCTGTTTTTT. The chain has TRBV6-2 or TRBV6-3 and TRBJ2-2; a possible D gene is TRBD1 (5 bases). CDR3 length: 17 amino acids. Deletions cut 7 bases from V and 4 bases from J, with 22 bases between. Germline CDR1 and CDR2: MNHEY and SVGEGT.

The chain recombines TRBV12-5 with TRBJ1-4; no reliable D call. CDR1 and CDR2 (germline): LGHNT, FRNRAP. The CDR3 loop spans 16 amino acids. The V end was cut by 4 bases, the J end by 0 bases, with 12 bases between. The CDR3 here is CASGSPNVSTNEKLFF. The DNA of the CDR3 is TGTGCTAGTGGTTCCCCAAACGTATCAACTAATGAAAAACTGTTTTTT.

The chain combines TRBV6-5 with TRBJ2-4; D is unclear. V was shortened by 6 bases and J by 0 bases, with 12 bases between the two germline ends. The CDR3 sequence is 15 residues long. Per germline, CDR1 MNHEY and CDR2 SVGAGI. The CDR3 loop is CASSPDLLAKNIQYF. CDR3 bases: TGTGCCAGCAGCCCGGACCTTCTAGCCAAAAACATTCAGTACTTC.